These 10 T cell receptor beta chains share one sample of origin, sequenced in a study of blood T cells in healthy people across ages (dated by TCRdb to about 2015). The library was produced with 5' RACE. These reads were obtained on an Illumina HiSeq 2500. A second PCR of roughly 7 to 12 cycles was run with a J-beta primer mix and a sample-barcoded 5' primer. TCRdb itself trimmed the public reads at Q25 with fastp, ran MiXCR and retained productive beta chains. Each entry is one CDR3 protein sequence, shown with its most common DNA and genes. The sample table shows about 640,000 distinct CDR3 sequences, and about 54% are seen once. Approximately 40% of the sample lies in the top ten. Sequencing was carried out using blood. These receptors came from a man between 60 and 70 years old in good health.

This clonotype has more than one count but fewer than ten. The V gene is TRBV20-1, the J gene TRBJ2-5, with TRBD1 matching over 9 bases. CDR3 size: 14 residues. The V gene end was trimmed by 0 bases and the J gene end by 4 bases; junction bases not matched to a gene: 3. CDR1 is DFQATT, CDR2 SNEGSKA, per germline (reference sequence). The DNA for the CDR3 is TGCAGTGCTAGAGACGCACAGGGGGCAGAGACCCAGTACTTC. The encoded protein is CSARDAQGAETQYF.

The rearrangement joins TRBV29-1 to TRBJ2-7; TRBD1 is a possible D gene (5 bases). The DNA matches TRBJ2-5 better at its end, which makes the J call doubtful. Germline V gives CDR1 SQVTM, CDR2 ANQGSEA. CDR3 length equals 15 residues. CDR3 sequence: CSVVGRQWAGETQYF. Written as DNA, the CDR3 is TGCAGCGTTGTAGGCAGACAGTGGGCTGGTGAGACCCAGTACTTC.

V and J are TRBV4-1 and TRBJ2-3; 8 nucleotides line up with TRBD2. This CDR3 is built from 15 residues. V gave up 11 bases and J gave up 5 bases; unmatched junction bases: 15. Looked up from germline, CDR1 is MGHRA and CDR2 is YSYEKL. The CDR3 reads CAPPIGTRGGDTQYF. CDR3 nucleotides: TGCGCCCCCCCAATCGGCACCCGGGGGGGAGATACGCAGTATTTT.

This chain joins TRBV10-3 and TRBJ2-5, with D possibly TRBD2 on 7 matching bases. The DNA matches TRBJ2-7 better at its end, which makes the J call doubtful. Germline-derived CDR1 and CDR2 are ENHRY and SYGVKD. CDR3 length: 13 amino acids. The CDR3 DNA reads as TGTGCCATCAGTGCCGGGGGGCTCTACGAGCAGTACTTC. Protein product: CAISAGGLYEQYF.

The chain carries TRBV7-9 and TRBJ2-1, with D uncertain. Trimming removed 2 bases at V and 4 bases at J, with 15 bases between. Germline CDR1 reads SEHNR; CDR2 reads FQNEAQ (reference sequence). The CDR3 runs to 16 residues. This chain's CDR3 is CASSLTGSLGYNEQFF. CDR3 DNA sequence: TGTGCCAGCAGCTTAACGGGCTCGCTAGGGTACAATGAGCAGTTCTTC.

The chain couples TRBV3-1 to TRBJ2-7, with D possibly being TRBD1 (6 bases). The CDR3 length is 13 residues. Trimming pared 2 bases from V and 7 bases from J, leaving 12 bases between. The germline V gene has CDR1 LGHDT and CDR2 YNNKEL (reference sequence). CDR3 DNA: TGTGCCAGCAGCCAAACAGGGCACAATGAGCAGTACTTC. As protein: CASSQTGHNEQYF.

The chain uses TRBV20-1 and TRBJ2-1, with 8 bases identical to TRBD2. J gave up 1 base and V 3 bases, and 5 bases lay outside the gene matches. The length of the CDR3 is 15 residues. Germline CDR1 reads DFQATT; CDR2 reads SNEGSKA (reference sequence). The CDR3 nucleotides are TGCAGTGCTAGCGGTAGCGGGGTATCCTACAATGAGCAGTTCTTC. Protein product: CSASGSGVSYNEQFF.

This sequence joins TRBV7-2 and TRBJ2-1; no clear D. V lost 5 bases and J lost 0, with 11 bases in between. Germline V CDR1 and CDR2: SGHTA, FQGNSA. The CDR3 has 15 residues. The CDR3 protein is CASSPDLSSYNEQFF. The CDR3, as DNA: TGTGCCAGCAGCCCCGACCTAAGCTCCTACAATGAGCAGTTCTTC. Full variable domain (rest looked up from reference TRBV7-2 and TRBJ2-1): GAGVSQSPSNKVTEKGKDVELRCDPISGHTALYWYRQSLGQGLEFLIYFQGNSAPDKSGLPSDRFSAERTGGSVSTLTIQRTQQEDSAVYLCASSPDLSSYNEQFFGPGTRLTVL.

This chain connects TRBV3-1 to TRBJ2-1, with TRBD2 as a possible D gene (5 bases). The CDR3 totals 13 residues. Germline V CDR1 and CDR2: LGHDT, YNNKEL (reference sequence). V lost 1 base and J lost 8, with 9 bases in between. As DNA, the CDR3 is TGTGCCAGCAGCCAAGGGACTTCCTATGAGCAGTTCTTC. Residues: CASSQGTSYEQFF.

This clonotype was detected only a few times. The DNA of the CDR3 is TGTGCCAGCAGCTCCAAATCCACGGTGGGAGAGACCCAGTACTTC. Residues: CASSSKSTVGETQYF. V is TRBV7-9 and J is TRBJ2-5; D gene unclear. V shed 4 bases and J shed 4 bases, with 16 bases lying between them. The CDR3 is 15 amino acids. Germline loops: CDR1 SEHNR, CDR2 FQNEAQ (reference sequence).